One and the same sample provided the 31 T cell receptor beta chains below, sequenced in a study of cytomegalovirus exposure and HLA in healthy donors (TCRdb year 2017). Receptor amplification or capture employed the immunoSEQ multiplex PCR assay. For the multiplex PCR, a mixture combining 60 forward primers for TCR Vbeta segments and 13 reverse primers for TCR Jbeta segments was used. What TCRdb holds here is the immuneACCESS table cut down to in-frame rearrangements. Part of the clones is not present; checked against another copy, under half of the missing clones reflect an unresolved V gene, and the others are unexplained. Present in this sample are roughly 150,000 clones, about 68% of which were seen just once. 1.3% to 1.5% of the sample is taken by the ten largest. The sequenced sample was PBMCs. These receptors were taken from a man aged 18 to 30 in good health and CMV-seronegative.

The rearrangement joins TRBV29-1 to TRBJ1-2; D gene ambiguous. The CDR3 has 13 residues. Trimming took 4 bases from V and 8 from J, leaving 17 bases between them. CDR1 is SQVTM and CDR2 is ANQGSEA in the germline V gene. CDR3 protein: CSVGTGETGGYTF. CDR3 DNA sequence: TGCAGCGTTGGGACGGGAGAAACTGGAGGCTACACCTTC.

This clone has a handful of counts. The chain links TRBV6-5 to TRBJ2-7, with 10 positions matching TRBD1. Germline V gene lookup returns CDR1 MNHEY and CDR2 SVGAGI. Trimming at V came to 2 bases and at J to 3 bases, leaving 1 base not matched to a gene. The CDR3 runs to 14 residues. The CDR3 DNA follows: TGTGCCAGCAGTTACGGGACAGGGGTCTACGAGCAGTACTTC. Its protein product is CASSYGTGVYEQYF.

The chain combines TRBV5-8 with TRBJ2-1, with 9 bases that match TRBD2. CDR1 and CDR2 (germline): SGHTS, YDEGEE. V dropped 0 bases and J dropped 12; count of bases not matched to a gene: 10. This CDR3 is built from 15 residues. The CDR3 is CASSLADPSGTGQFF. In nucleotides, the CDR3 is TGTGCCAGCAGCTTGGCCGATCCTAGCGGGACGGGGCAGTTCTTC. Filled out from reference TRBV5-8 and TRBJ2-1, the complete variable domain reads EAGVTQSPTHLIKTRGQQATLRCSPISGHTSVYWYQQALGLGLQFLLWYDEGEERNRGNFPPRFSGRQFPNYSSELNVNALELEDSALYLCASSLADPSGTGQFFGPGTRLTVL.

This chain joins TRBV27 and TRBJ2-5, with 11 bases aligning to TRBD2. Germline-derived CDR1 and CDR2 are MNHEY and SMNVEV (reference sequence). There are 15 residues in the CDR3. V lost 2 bases, J lost 5 bases, and 4 bases stayed unmatched. CDR3 in amino acids: CASSLTSGSSETQYF. CDR3 DNA: TGTGCCAGCAGTTTAACTAGCGGGAGTAGTGAGACCCAGTACTTC.

V gene TRBV5-4 combines with J gene TRBJ2-1; TRBD2 aligns across 14 bases. The CDR3 consists of 13 residues. CDR1 is SGHNT and CDR2 is YYREEE in the germline V gene (reference sequence). Germline trimming cut 10 bases from V and 7 bases from J; bases unmatched to any gene: 4. CDR3 bases: TGTGCCTCCAGACTAGCGGGGGGGAATGAGCAGTTCTTC. As protein: CASRLAGGNEQFF.

CDR3 nucleotides: TGTGCCAGCAGCTCGTTCTTGAGGGCTGGTAATGAAAAACTGTTTTTT. As protein: CASSSFLRAGNEKLFF. V and J are TRBV11-2 and TRBJ1-4; no clear D. The CDR3 sequence is 16 residues long. V lost 4 bases and J lost 4, with 16 bases in between. Per the germline V gene, CDR1 is SGHAT and CDR2 is FQNNGV.

The chain couples TRBV19 to TRBJ2-7; D call uncertain. Between the trimmed V and J ends, which lost 10 bases and 7 bases, there was a span of 23 bases. CDR3 length: 14 residues. Looked up from germline, CDR1 is LNHDA and CDR2 is SQIVND (reference sequence). In DNA form, the CDR3 reads TGTGCCACCAGTAAAGACGGTTTTTTTTTGGAGCAGTACTTC. Protein: CATSKDGFFLEQYF.

This clone turned up a few times. The J gene is TRBJ1-1, the V gene TRBV29-1; 8 positions agree with TRBD1. This CDR3 spans 12 amino acids. The V gene end was trimmed by 4 bases and the J gene end by 4 bases; junction bases not matched to a gene: 2. Germline CDR1 reads SQVTM; CDR2 reads ANQGSEA. The CDR3 DNA reads TGCAGCGTTGGGACAGGGAGCACTGAAGCTTTCTTT. Encoded protein: CSVGTGSTEAFF. The full variable domain, with the rest looked up from reference TRBV29-1 and TRBJ1-1, is SAVISQKPSRDICQRGTSLTIQCQVDSQVTMMFWYRQQPGQSLTLIATANQGSEATYESGFVIDKFPISRPNLTFSTLTVSNMSPEDSSIYLCSVGTGSTEAFFGQGTRLTVV.

J is TRBJ2-3 and V is TRBV4-1; a weak D match, TRBD1 (5 bases). Germline values: CDR1 MGHRA, CDR2 YSYEKL. The CDR3 contains 15 residues. V lost 4 bases and J lost 0, with 11 bases in between. The CDR3 sequence: CASSRAGLSTDTQYF. CDR3 coding DNA: TGCGCCAGCAGCCGGGCAGGGCTTAGCACAGATACGCAGTATTTT.

This sequence joins TRBV6-1 and TRBJ1-4, with unresolved D. This CDR3 comprises 15 residues. Germline values: CDR1 MNHNS, CDR2 SASEGT. V was cut by 6 bases and J by 0 bases, with 11 bases left in between. The CDR3 spells CASRSNSATNEKLFF. The CDR3 DNA reads as TGTGCCAGCAGGAGCAACAGTGCAACTAATGAAAAACTGTTTTTT.

V usage is TRBV5-1 and J usage is TRBJ2-7; TRBD1 aligns across 7 bases. Trimming at V came to 4 bases and at J to 6 bases, leaving 4 bases not matched to a gene. Looked up from germline, CDR1 is SGHRS and CDR2 is YFSETQ. This CDR3 contains 12 residues. Here the CDR3 reads CASSIGQAEQYF. The CDR3 nucleotides read TGCGCCAGCAGCATAGGACAGGCCGAGCAGTACTTC.

This sequence joins TRBV18 and TRBJ2-1, with 8 bases matching TRBD2. The V gene end was trimmed by 3 bases and the J gene end by 6 bases; junction bases not matched to a gene: 7. The V gene's germline CDR1 is KGHSH and CDR2 LQKENI. This CDR3 spans 15 amino acids. The CDR3: CASSPPGLGGNEQFF. The DNA for the CDR3 is TGTGCCAGCTCACCCCCGGGACTAGGAGGCAATGAGCAGTTCTTC.

This chain joins TRBV18 and TRBJ1-1; D is possibly TRBD1 (5 bases). Germline-derived CDR1 and CDR2 are KGHSH and LQKENI. The CDR3 consists of 12 residues. Trimming removed 2 bases from V and 6 bases from J, with 7 bases in between. The CDR3, as DNA: TGTGCCAGCTCACCATGGGGGGCTGAAGCTTTCTTT. Protein product: CASSPWGAEAFF.

The rearrangement joins TRBV9 to TRBJ2-2; 10 nucleotides align to TRBD2. V shed 4 bases, J shed 6 bases, and the junction held 9 bases outside the gene matches. Germline values: CDR1 SGDLS, CDR2 YYNGEE. The CDR3 is 16 residues long. As DNA, the CDR3 is TGTGCCAGCAGCACACCAGCGGGAGGGTTGGCCGGGGAGCTGTTTTTT. It is translated as CASSTPAGGLAGELFF.

The gene calls are TRBV27 and TRBJ1-2; 10 positions match TRBD1. Looked up from germline, CDR1 is MNHEY and CDR2 is SMNVEV (reference sequence). V trimming: 4 bases; J trimming: 4 bases; junction bases outside the gene matches: 12. There are 17 residues in the CDR3. CDR3 DNA sequence: TGTGCCAGCAGTTCGATCCGACAGGGGGCGCTTGGCTATGGCTACACCTTC. It yields the protein CASSSIRQGALGYGYTF.

CDR3 in DNA: TGCGCCAGCAGCCTACCGGGACTAGCGGGAGCCAATGAGCAGTTCTTC. It yields the protein CASSLPGLAGANEQFF. This sequence joins TRBV5-1 and TRBJ2-1, with TRBD2 matching over 14 bases. Germline trimming cut 4 bases from V and 6 bases from J; bases unmatched to any gene: 6. The CDR3 totals 16 residues. Germline CDR1 is SGHRS and CDR2 is YFSETQ.

The genes are TRBV4-1 and TRBJ2-7; 8 bases line up with TRBD1. Germline loops: CDR1 MGHRA, CDR2 YSYEKL. The V gene end was trimmed by 1 base and the J gene end by 4 bases; junction bases not matched to a gene: 6. This CDR3 is 15 amino acids long. CDR3 sequence (DNA): TGCGCCAGCAGCCAAGTTTCACAGGGGGATTACGAGCAGTACTTC. Translation gives CASSQVSQGDYEQYF.

The J gene is TRBJ1-2, the V gene TRBV5-6; 9 bases are shared with TRBD1. The CDR3 totals 14 residues. The V gene end was trimmed by 2 bases and the J gene end by 2 bases; junction bases not matched to a gene: 1. Germline lookup yields CDR1 SGHDT and CDR2 YYEEEE. CDR3 nucleotides: TGTGCCAGCAGCTTCGGGACAGGGAACTATGGCTACACCTTC. It is translated as CASSFGTGNYGYTF.

The genes are TRBV6-1 and TRBJ2-7; a possible D gene is TRBD1 (6 bases). This CDR3 has 12 residues. CDR1 MNHNS and CDR2 SASEGT come from the germline V gene. Trimming took 11 bases from V and 2 from J, leaving 13 bases between them. In DNA form, the CDR3 reads TGTGCCGGGGGCAGGGGAGCCTACGAGCAGTACTTC. It specifies CAGGRGAYEQYF.

CDR3 amino acids: CASSSQAGTSGRRSYEQYF. DNA for the CDR3: TGTGCCAGCAGCAGCCAAGCCGGGACTAGCGGGAGACGGTCCTACGAGCAGTACTTC. The chain has TRBV21-1 and TRBJ2-5; the DNA was not compared with TRBD2, the D call given in the table. The DNA end favors TRBJ2-7, so the J call may be wrong. TRBV21-1 is labeled a pseudogene. The CDR3 runs to 19 residues.

This clone was counted a few times. The V call is TRBV28, the J call TRBJ2-7; 8 positions match TRBD2. Germline loops: CDR1 MDHEN, CDR2 SYDVKM. This CDR3 region has 11 residues. The CDR3 DNA sequence: TGTGCGAGTCGGGGGGGATACGAGCAGTACTTC. This gives the protein CASRGGYEQYF.

J is TRBJ2-1 and V is TRBV27; 8 bases agree with TRBD1. The CDR3 loop spans 13 amino acids. Germline V lookup: CDR1 MNHEY, CDR2 SMNVEV (reference sequence). V gave up 8 bases and J gave up 5 bases; unmatched junction bases: 5. The CDR3 spells CASGRDRNNEQFF. The CDR3 region has the DNA TGTGCCAGCGGCCGGGACAGGAACAATGAGCAGTTCTTC.

This clone occurred a few times. The chain couples TRBV14 to TRBJ2-3; 7 nucleotides line up with TRBD1. V shed 4 bases and J 2 bases; nucleotides not matched to a gene: 3. CDR1 is SGHDN, CDR2 FVKESK, per germline. The CDR3 runs to 14 residues. The CDR3 loop reads CASSPGTATDTQYF. The CDR3 coding sequence is TGTGCCAGCAGCCCCGGGACAGCCACAGATACGCAGTATTTT. The entire variable domain, with the rest obtained from reference TRBV14 and TRBJ2-3, is as follows: EAGVTQFPSHSVIEKGQTVTLRCDPISGHDNLYWYRRVMGKEIKFLLHFVKESKQDESGMPNNRFLAERTGGTYSTLKVQPAELEDSGVYFCASSPGTATDTQYFGPGTRLTVL.

V usage is TRBV5-6 and J usage is TRBJ2-1; TRBD1 is a possible D gene (6 bases). V dropped 2 bases and J dropped 2 bases, with 8 bases sitting between them. Germline values: CDR1 SGHDT, CDR2 YYEEEE. The CDR3 sequence is 14 residues long. The CDR3 sequence: CASSLGGAYNEQFF. The CDR3 DNA reads TGTGCCAGCAGCTTAGGGGGAGCCTACAATGAGCAGTTCTTC.

This chain links TRBV18 with TRBJ2-3; 8 nucleotides agree with TRBD2. This CDR3 contains 14 residues. V was pared by 4 bases and J by 4 bases, with 4 bases of the junction left unmatched. Germline CDR1 is KGHSH and CDR2 is LQKENI. CDR3 nucleotides: TGTGCCAGCTCACGGACGGGACTAGCAGATACGCAGTATTTT. This encodes CASSRTGLADTQYF.

V gene TRBV9 combines with J gene TRBJ2-1, with 10 bases lining up with TRBD1. The CDR3 is 16 residues long. CDR1 and CDR2 (germline): SGDLS, YYNGEE. J gave up 9 bases and V 4 bases, and 13 bases lay outside the gene matches. The CDR3 nucleotides read TGTGCCAGCAGCCCAATACCGGGACAGGGGAAAGGTGAGCAGTTCTTC. It specifies CASSPIPGQGKGEQFF.

Remarks on this clone: Other nucleotide sequences in the sample specify the same CDR3. This sequence joins TRBV19 and TRBJ2-5; possible D gene TRBD2, 5 bases. The CDR3 sequence is 13 residues long. V was clipped by 3 bases and J by 3 bases, with 8 bases between them. In germline, CDR1 is LNHDA, CDR2 SQIVND (reference sequence). The CDR3 sequence: CASSIDGEETQYF. The CDR3 DNA reads as TGTGCCAGTAGTATCGACGGGGAAGAGACCCAGTACTTC.

This clone came up once. The genes are TRBV5-5 and TRBJ1-5, with 7 bases matching TRBD1. The ends lost 0 bases at V and 0 bases at J; junction bases unmatched: 3. CDR1 SGHKS and CDR2 YYEKEE come from the germline V gene (reference sequence). The CDR3 runs to 16 residues. The CDR3 DNA reads as TGTGCCAGCAGCTTGGAGGCAGGGGGTAGCAATCAGCCCCAGCATTTT. Amino acids: CASSLEAGGSNQPQHF.

V and J are TRBV7-9 and TRBJ2-3; TRBD2 agrees at 8 bases. In germline, CDR1 is SEHNR, CDR2 FQNEAQ (reference sequence). V was clipped by 5 bases and J by 2 bases; unmatched bases: 3. This CDR3 region has 14 residues. For the CDR3, the DNA is TGTGCCAGCAGCCGGGGGGGTGCCACAGATACGCAGTATTTT. It encodes CASSRGGATDTQYF. The whole variable domain, filled in from reference TRBV7-9 and TRBJ2-3, reads DTGVSQNPRHKITKRGQNVTFRCDPISEHNRLYWYRQTLGQGPEFLTYFQNEAQLEKSRLLSDRFSAERPKGSFSTLEIQRTEQGDSAMYLCASSRGGATDTQYFGPGTRLTVL.

This clone was seen only a few times. Other DNA sequences of this sample code for an identical CDR3. The CDR3 protein is CSARGTYEQYF. In DNA form, the CDR3 reads TGCAGTGCCAGGGGTACCTACGAGCAGTACTTC. This chain connects TRBV20-1 to TRBJ2-7; weak D call: TRBD1 (6 bases). Deletions cut 6 bases from V and 2 bases from J, with 8 bases between. CDR1 and CDR2 (germline): DFQATT, SNEGSKA (reference sequence). This CDR3 has 11 amino acids.

The chain combines TRBV5-5 with TRBJ1-2; 8 nucleotides agree with TRBD1. The J segment lost 14 bases and the V segment lost 0 bases, leaving 12 bases of the junction unmatched. The CDR3 has 14 amino acids. The V gene's germline CDR1 is SGHKS and CDR2 YYEKEE (reference sequence). Written as DNA, the CDR3 is TGTGCCAGCAGCTTGGAGGGACAGGAGACCAGACTTACCTTC. This encodes CASSLEGQETRLTF.